These T cell receptor beta chains were read from a single sample in a study of blood T cell repertoires in COVID-19. Generated by immunoSEQ multiplex PCR, the TCRdb table keeps only in-frame clones and is missing some. The repertoire includes more than 100,000 clones, approximately 89% of them detected once, and approximately 4% sits in the top ten. The sample taken for sequencing was peripheral blood. The receptors were gathered from a woman aged 55-69 years with acute or convalescent COVID-19. Each CDR3 is given with its conserved first and last residue. Fields, in order: J gene, V gene, CDR3 protein.

J: TRBJ1-4
V: TRBV15
CDR3: CATSRGGQSKGTNEKLFF

J: TRBJ2-2
V: TRBV21-1
CDR3: CASRTQTGSSVGTGELFF

J: TRBJ1-2
V: TRBV4-1
CDR3: CASSQDAQGPYGYTF

J: TRBJ1-6
V: TRBV5-1
CDR3: CASSTGPGQSNSPLHF

J: TRBJ1-1
V: TRBV6-5
CDR3: CASSYWATGGRIEAFF

J: TRBJ2-1
V: TRBV5-1
CDR3: CASSLGSGGNEQFF

J: TRBJ1-2
V: TRBV7-2
CDR3: CASSLGITGYGYTF

J: TRBJ2-3
V: TRBV19
CDR3: CASSIGAGVVDTQYF

J: TRBJ2-5
V: TRBV28
CDR3: CASSSWTSGRQETQYF

J: TRBJ2-5
V: TRBV24-1
CDR3: CATSDGTGEVRETQYF

J: TRBJ2-2
V: TRBV2
CDR3: CASSESGRYTGELFF

J: TRBJ1-4
V: TRBV28
CDR3: CASSDNRVRKLFF

J: TRBJ1-3
V: TRBV7-3
CDR3: CASSRGVGSGNTIYF

J: TRBJ1-6
V: TRBV3-1/TRBV3-2
CDR3: CASSQVGQGGSPLHF

J: TRBJ2-6
V: TRBV7-9
CDR3: CASSPAPGTDSGANVLTF

J: TRBJ1-3
V: TRBV10-3
CDR3: CAIAGNLGNTIYF

J: TRBJ1-5
V: TRBV9
CDR3: CASSGGTEAKHSNQPQHF

J: TRBJ2-3
V: TRBV18
CDR3: CASSPQRLGTDTQYF

J: TRBJ2-1
V: TRBV10-2
CDR3: CASSPKRGAVNEQFF

J: TRBJ1-3
V: TRBV7-9
CDR3: CASSPDRLDGNTIYF

J: TRBJ2-7
V: TRBV5-1
CDR3: CASSSPFGTIAEQYF

J: TRBJ2-2
V: TRBV18
CDR3: CASSPPGTSGGTGELFF

J: TRBJ1-1
V: TRBV7-8
CDR3: CASSLEGLQIMNTEAFF

J: TRBJ2-3
V: TRBV3-1/TRBV3-2
CDR3: CASSFGGGTDTQYF

J: TRBJ1-2
V: TRBV6-1
CDR3: CASSDAQGTYGYTF

J: TRBJ2-1
V: TRBV7-6
CDR3: CASSSRLAGLREQFF

J: TRBJ2-3
V: TRBV5-4
CDR3: CASSLAGGSAQYF

J: TRBJ1-1
V: TRBV15
CDR3: CATSTGGHTEAFF

J: TRBJ1-2
V: TRBV9
CDR3: CASSAGTGMIYGYTF

J: TRBJ2-3
V: TRBV24-1
CDR3: CATTDKFGDTQYF

J: TRBJ1-1
V: TRBV27
CDR3: CASGPGAVKGVFF

J: TRBJ2-3
V: TRBV4-2
CDR3: CASTPQVTAGGADTQYF

J: TRBJ2-1
V: TRBV9
CDR3: CASSVADSFGEQFF

J: TRBJ1-5
V: TRBV16
CDR3: CASSSGQGWNQPQHF

J: TRBJ2-1
V: TRBV4-2
CDR3: CASSQLLAGGFGNEQFF

J: TRBJ1-3
V: TRBV28
CDR3: CASSLFVSSGNTIYF

J: TRBJ1-1
V: TRBV6-5
CDR3: CASSTLPMNTEAFF

J: TRBJ1-3
V: TRBV3-1/TRBV3-2
CDR3: CASSNRDKGDTIYF

J: TRBJ1-5
V: TRBV5-4
CDR3: CASSFRDTAYSNQPQHF

J: TRBJ2-5
V: TRBV24-1
CDR3: CATAGGGQETQYF